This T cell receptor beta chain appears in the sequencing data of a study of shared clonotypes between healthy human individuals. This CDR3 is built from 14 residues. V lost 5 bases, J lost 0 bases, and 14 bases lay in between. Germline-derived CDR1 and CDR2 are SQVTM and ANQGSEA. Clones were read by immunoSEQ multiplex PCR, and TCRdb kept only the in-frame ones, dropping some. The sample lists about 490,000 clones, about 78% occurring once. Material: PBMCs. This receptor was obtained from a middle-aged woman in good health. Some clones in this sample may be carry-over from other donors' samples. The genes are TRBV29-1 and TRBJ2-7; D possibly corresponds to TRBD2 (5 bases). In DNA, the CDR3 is TGCAGCGTTCTTGGACTTCACAGCTCCTACGAGCAGTACTTC. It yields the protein CSVLGLHSSYEQYF.